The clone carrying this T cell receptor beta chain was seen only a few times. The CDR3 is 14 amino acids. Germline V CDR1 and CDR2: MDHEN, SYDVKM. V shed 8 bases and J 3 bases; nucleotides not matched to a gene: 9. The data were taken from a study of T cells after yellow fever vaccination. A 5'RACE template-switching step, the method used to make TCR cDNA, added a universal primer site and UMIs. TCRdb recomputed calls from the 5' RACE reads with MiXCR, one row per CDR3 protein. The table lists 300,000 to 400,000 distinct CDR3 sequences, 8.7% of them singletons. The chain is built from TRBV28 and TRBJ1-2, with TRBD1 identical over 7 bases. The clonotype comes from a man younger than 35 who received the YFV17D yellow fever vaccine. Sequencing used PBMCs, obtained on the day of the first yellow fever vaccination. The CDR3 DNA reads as TGTGCCAGCGCAGGGGGGGGAGCTCACTATGGCTACACCTTC. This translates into CASAGGGAHYGYTF.